The clone carrying this T cell receptor (beta chain) was counted many times. The data were obtained in a study of T-cell reconstitution after alpha-beta-depleted transplantation in children. CDR1 is SGHNT and CDR2 is YYREEE in the germline V gene (reference sequence). CDR3 size: 13 residues. The trim removed 4 bases at V and 5 bases at J, leaving 3 bases unmatched. During its preparation, the TCRbeta library received unique molecular identifiers. TCRdb fed the PCR reads into MiXCR, producing one record per CDR3 protein. The sample has a few hundred thousand distinct CDR3 sequences; around 8.9% are singletons.

This chain links TRBV5-4 with TRBJ2-7, with 10 bases that match TRBD1. The input for sequencing was PBMCs from the stem cell graft donor, taken from the stem cell graft. This TCR derives from a human donor who donated a stem cell graft to a child with SCID. CDR3 DNA sequence: TGTGCCAGCAGCGGGGACAGGGGCCACGAGCAGTACTTC. Translated: CASSGDRGHEQYF. Filled out from reference TRBV5-4 and TRBJ2-7, the complete variable domain reads ETGVTQSPTHLIKTRGQQVTLRCSSQSGHNTVSWYQQALGQGPQFIFQYYREEENGRGNFPPRFSGLQFPNYSSELNVNALELDDSALYLCASSGDRGHEQYFGPGTRLTVT.